What follows are 31 T cell receptor beta chains derived from one specimen sequenced in a study of shared clonotypes between healthy human individuals. Libraries were prepared by immunoSEQ multiplex PCR; TCRdb keeps only in-frame clonotypes and omits some of them. This sample carries 1.5 million to 2.5 million clones, about 94% of them seen once, and the ten largest clones take 1.2%. Naivety among CD8 cells was defined by CD45RO negativity and positive CCR7 selection, thereby excluding terminally differentiated effector memory CD45RA+ cells. What was sequenced was naive CD8+ T cells sorted from blood. The receptors originated from a man between 18 and 35 years old in good health.

This clone was counted once. This chain joins TRBV4-3 and TRBJ2-2; possibly TRBD2 for D (7 bases). This CDR3 region has 17 residues. V was cut by 0 bases and J by 6 bases, with 17 bases left in between. Germline V CDR1 and CDR2: LGHNA, YSLEER. The CDR3 DNA reads as TGCGCCAGCAGCCAAGAACCGGGGGGCTTAATCCCCGGGGAGCTGTTTTTT. It yields the protein CASSQEPGGLIPGELFF.

As regards this clone: Other DNA sequences in the same sample also yield this CDR3. V is TRBV5-8 and J is TRBJ2-1; D tentatively reads TRBD1 or TRBD2 (5 bases each). V was shortened by 4 bases and J by 1 base, with 9 bases between the two germline ends. Germline V lookup: CDR1 SGHTS, CDR2 YDEGEE. CDR3 size: 14 residues. CDR3 nucleotide sequence: TGTGCCAGCAGCCTGGGACCATCCTACAATGAGCAGTTCTTC. Protein: CASSLGPSYNEQFF.

The chain uses TRBV7-2 and TRBJ2-3; D call uncertain. V dropped 7 bases and J dropped 1 base, with 12 bases sitting between them. CDR3 length: 14 amino acids. Per the germline V gene, CDR1 is SGHTA and CDR2 is FQGNSA. The CDR3: CASTQLFGTDTQYF. The CDR3 nucleotides read TGTGCCAGCACCCAGCTTTTCGGCACAGATACGCAGTATTTT.

CDR3 amino acids: CASSHEQGPLYGYTF. The CDR3 coding sequence is TGTGCCAGCAGCCATGAACAGGGGCCACTCTATGGCTACACCTTC. The chain recombines TRBV4-2 with TRBJ1-2; TRBD1 matches at 7 bases. The CDR3 totals 15 residues. V lost 3 bases, J lost 4 bases, and 8 bases stayed unmatched. In germline, CDR1 is LGHNA, CDR2 YNFKEQ.

CDR3 DNA sequence: TGTGCCAGCAGCTCTCTTAACTATGGCTACACCTTC. It encodes CASSSLNYGYTF. The chain has TRBV11-2 and TRBJ1-2; D remains unclear. The V gene lost 4 bases and the J gene lost 1 base, with 4 bases spanning the gap. The germline gives CDR1 SGHAT, CDR2 FQNNGV. CDR3 length: 12 amino acids.

The chain has TRBV4-1 and TRBJ1-2; no clear D gene. Germline V CDR1 and CDR2: MGHRA, YSYEKL. Trimming removed 0 bases from V and 8 bases from J, with 16 bases in between. The CDR3 totals 15 residues. Here the CDR3 DNA reads TGCGCCAGCAGCCAAGATTCCTCGGGCAGCAACGGCTACACCTTC. This gives the protein CASSQDSSGSNGYTF.

The rearrangement uses TRBV30 and TRBJ1-1, with 8 bases that match TRBD1. Unmatched junction bases numbered 8, after V lost 3 bases and J lost 5 bases. CDR1 and CDR2 (germline): GTSNPN, SVGIG (reference sequence). The CDR3 has 14 amino acids. CDR3 in amino acids: CAWSTGQGKTEAFF. The CDR3 region has the DNA TGTGCCTGGAGCACCGGACAGGGAAAGACTGAAGCTTTCTTT.

The chain uses TRBV7-9 and TRBJ2-1, with TRBD2 matching 10 bases. The CDR3 contains 19 residues. The ends lost 7 bases at V and 2 bases at J; junction bases unmatched: 17. Germline loops: CDR1 SEHNR, CDR2 FQNEAQ (reference sequence). CDR3 residues: CASTSTVAGGLQPYNEQFF. The CDR3 nucleotides read TGTGCCAGCACCTCCACCGTAGCGGGGGGACTACAACCCTACAATGAGCAGTTCTTC.

The count of this clone is one. The rearrangement uses TRBV5-4 and TRBJ2-7; the D gene is possibly TRBD1 (6 bases). The ends were cut back, 4 bases at V and 6 bases at J, with 11 bases in the middle. The germline V gene has CDR1 SGHNT and CDR2 YYREEE (reference sequence). The CDR3 consists of 12 residues. In DNA, the CDR3 is TGTGCCAGCAGCCCCCAGGGGAGCGAGCAGTACTTC. Translation: CASSPQGSEQYF.

The rearrangement links TRBV6-5 to TRBJ2-1; 7 positions match TRBD1. J lost 4 bases, V lost 5 bases, and 8 bases had no gene match. Germline lookup yields CDR1 MNHEY and CDR2 SVGAGI. The CDR3 runs to 15 residues. CDR3 region: CASSPRDSAYNEQFF. In nucleotides, the CDR3 is TGTGCCAGCAGTCCCCGGGACAGTGCGTACAATGAGCAGTTCTTC.

The J gene is TRBJ2-7, the V gene TRBV15; D gene ambiguous. Germline values: CDR1 LNHNV, CDR2 YYDKDF (reference sequence). The CDR3 totals 13 residues. The V gene lost 6 bases and the J gene lost 2 bases, with 11 bases spanning the gap. CDR3 region: CATSLYQTYEQYF. CDR3 in DNA: TGTGCCACCAGTTTGTACCAAACCTACGAGCAGTACTTC.

The chain employs TRBV6-5 and TRBJ2-3; 9 bases align to TRBD1. With 4 bases clipped from V and 5 bases from J, the junction kept 4 bases outside the gene matches. The germline V gene has CDR1 MNHEY and CDR2 SVGAGI. This CDR3 region has 14 residues. Written as DNA, the CDR3 is TGTGCCAGCAGTTCACAGGGGGCAATAGATACGCAGTATTTT. Residues: CASSSQGAIDTQYF.

The chain uses TRBV27 and TRBJ2-3; tentatively, D is TRBD1 (5 bases). Trimming cost V 4 bases and J 5 bases, with 13 bases left between them. Germline CDR1 reads MNHEY; CDR2 reads SMNVEV (reference sequence). The CDR3 extends over 14 amino acids. In DNA form, the CDR3 reads TGTGCCAGCAGTTCTCGTGACAGTATAGATACGCAGTATTTT. Translating it yields CASSSRDSIDTQYF.

V gene TRBV9 combines with J gene TRBJ2-2, with a possible D match to TRBD2 (6 bases). Between the trimmed V and J ends, which lost 4 bases and 0 bases, there was a span of 16 bases. Germline CDR1 and CDR2: SGDLS and YYNGEE. This CDR3 is built from 17 residues. In nucleotides, the CDR3 is TGTGCCAGCAGCCCAACTGGAGGGGATACGAACACCGGGGAGCTGTTTTTT. This encodes CASSPTGGDTNTGELFF.

This chain connects TRBV11-2 to TRBJ2-1; a possible D gene is TRBD2 (5 bases). Germline V gene data show CDR1 as SGHAT and CDR2 as FQNNGV. V was trimmed by 0 bases and J by 9 bases, leaving 15 bases between them. The CDR3 is 15 residues long. CDR3 nucleotide sequence: TGTGCCAGCAGCTTAGAGCCGAGGGATTTCGGTGAGCAGTTCTTC. This sequence encodes CASSLEPRDFGEQFF.

The rearrangement uses TRBV29-1 and TRBJ2-3; tentatively, D is TRBD1 (5 bases). The CDR3 spans 12 residues. Germline CDR1 reads SQVTM; CDR2 reads ANQGSEA. V dropped 2 bases and J dropped 6 bases, with 9 bases sitting between them. The CDR3: CSVEQGPDTQYF. The CDR3 DNA is TGCAGCGTTGAACAGGGCCCCGATACGCAGTATTTT.

This chain uses TRBV2 with TRBJ2-7, with D perhaps matching TRBD1 or TRBD2 (5 bases each). The CDR3 contains 15 residues. Germline V lookup: CDR1 SNHLY, CDR2 FYNNEI. V was clipped by 0 bases and J by 1 base, with 10 bases between them. The CDR3 loop is CASSEAGTPSYEQYF. The CDR3 nucleotides read TGTGCCAGCAGTGAAGCCGGGACCCCGTCCTACGAGCAGTACTTC.

The chain couples TRBV9 to TRBJ2-7; 9 bases are shared with TRBD1. The CDR3 extends over 15 amino acids. Germline V gives CDR1 SGDLS, CDR2 YYNGEE. With V trimmed by 3 bases and J by 5 bases, 9 bases remained unmatched. This CDR3 reads CASSATGTGSDEQYF. DNA for the CDR3: TGTGCCAGCAGCGCAACCGGGACAGGGAGTGACGAGCAGTACTTC. The complete variable domain, with remaining parts taken from reference TRBV9 and TRBJ2-7, reads DSGVTQTPKHLITATGQRVTLRCSPRSGDLSVYWYQQSLDQGLQFLIQYYNGEERAKGNILERFSAQQFPDLHSELNLSSLELGDSALYFCASSATGTGSDEQYFGPGTRLTVT.

The chain joins TRBV9 to TRBJ2-1; 10 bases align to TRBD1. This CDR3 is 15 amino acids long. V dropped 3 bases and J dropped 6; count of bases not matched to a gene: 6. The germline V gene encodes CDR1 SGDLS and CDR2 YYNGEE. CDR3 sequence (DNA): TGTGCCAGCAGCGCCTGGACAGGGGGGAGCAATGAGCAGTTCTTC. Encoded protein: CASSAWTGGSNEQFF.

The chain combines TRBV28 with TRBJ2-7, with TRBD1 matching over 8 bases. This CDR3 comprises 14 residues. Germline loops: CDR1 MDHEN, CDR2 SYDVKM. Trimming took 4 bases from V and 5 from J; bases not matched to a gene: 7. DNA for the CDR3: TGTGCCAGCAGTTCCCCACAGGGGGTCCACGAGCAGTACTTC. Its translation is CASSSPQGVHEQYF. Full variable domain (outside the CDR3, taken from reference TRBV28 and TRBJ2-7): DVKVTQSSRYLVKRTGEKVFLECVQDMDHENMFWYRQDPGLGLRLIYFSYDVKMKEKGDIPEGYSVSREKKERFSLILESASTNQTSMYLCASSSPQGVHEQYFGPGTRLTVT.

The CDR3 sequence: CASSLRQGSTEAFF. The CDR3 DNA follows: TGTGCCAGCAGTTTAAGGCAGGGGAGCACTGAAGCTTTCTTT. The gene calls are TRBV27 and TRBJ1-1, with D possibly TRBD1 on 6 matching bases. The germline V and J ends were trimmed by 2 bases and 4 bases, with 11 bases remaining between them. Germline V lookup: CDR1 MNHEY, CDR2 SMNVEV (reference sequence). This CDR3 contains 14 residues.

The genes are TRBV4-3 and TRBJ1-1; D call uncertain. Between the trimmed V and J ends, which lost 0 bases and 1 base, there was a span of 21 bases. Germline CDR1 LGHNA, CDR2 YSLEER. The CDR3 contains 19 residues. CDR3 sequence: CASSQEADSTPDANTEAFF. The DNA for the CDR3 is TGCGCCAGCAGCCAAGAGGCAGACTCCACTCCTGACGCGAACACTGAAGCTTTCTTT.

The J gene is TRBJ2-4, the V gene TRBV28; D may match TRBD1 or TRBD2 (6 bases each). From germline, CDR1 is MDHEN and CDR2 SYDVKM. The CDR3 consists of 15 residues. Trimming stripped 8 bases from V and 7 bases from J, with 21 bases between. CDR3 sequence: CASQGLTGSRNIQYF. In nucleotides, the CDR3 is TGTGCCAGCCAGGGACTCACAGGGAGTCGGAACATTCAGTACTTC.

The chain has TRBV13 and TRBJ2-5; 10 bases match TRBD1. The CDR3 extends over 15 amino acids. The germline V gene encodes CDR1 PRHDT and CDR2 FYEKMQ (reference sequence). The V and J ends lost 5 bases and 5 bases, in that order; junction bases with no gene match: 8. Here the CDR3 DNA reads TGTGCCAGCAGCAGAGACAGGGGGCCAGGGGAGACCCAGTACTTC. Its protein is CASSRDRGPGETQYF.

The V gene is TRBV27, the J gene TRBJ2-2; perhaps TRBD2 as D (5 bases). The CDR3 has 14 amino acids. CDR1 is MNHEY and CDR2 is SMNVEV in the germline V gene (reference sequence). Trimming shortened V by 6 bases and J by 3 bases, and 11 bases separated the two germline ends. The CDR3 loop reads CASRMGVDTGELFF. CDR3 coding DNA: TGTGCCAGCAGAATGGGAGTGGACACCGGGGAGCTGTTTTTT.

This clone turned up a few times. V and J are TRBV5-3 and TRBJ2-7; 9 bases fit TRBD1. TRBV5-3 is placed among ORFs of uncertain function. Trimming cost V 7 bases and J 1 base; bases outside gene matches: 12. The CDR3 loop spans 16 amino acids. The CDR3 spells CARGCRRDRVSYEQYF. The CDR3 DNA is TGTGCCAGAGGTTGCCGGCGGGACAGGGTTTCCTACGAGCAGTACTTC.

This clone was seen a single time. At the DNA level, this CDR3 is encoded by other sequences in the same sample as well. The rearrangement joins TRBV27 to TRBJ2-7, with D possibly matching TRBD2 (5 bases). V was trimmed by 3 bases and J by 1 base, leaving 7 bases between them. CDR1 is MNHEY, CDR2 SMNVEV, per germline (reference sequence). The CDR3 length is 13 residues. Here the CDR3 reads CASSFRLSYEQYF. The CDR3 region has the DNA TGTGCCAGCAGTTTCAGACTATCCTACGAGCAGTACTTC.

The rearrangement joins TRBV29-1 to TRBJ1-4; D possibly corresponds to TRBD1 (5 bases). The CDR3 runs 13 residues. The germline V gene encodes CDR1 SQVTM and CDR2 ANQGSEA. The V end lost 1 base, the J end lost 13 bases, and 16 bases lay between the germline ends. The CDR3 nucleotides read TGCAGCGTTGAAGGGGACCGGACTTCGGGACTGTTTTTT. Residues: CSVEGDRTSGLFF.

The chain recombines TRBV27 with TRBJ1-5; D is uncertain. Germline assignment: CDR1 MNHEY and CDR2 SMNVEV (reference sequence). V was clipped by 5 bases and J by 3 bases, with 5 bases between them. The CDR3 sequence is 12 residues long. The CDR3 sequence: CASSRYNQPQHF. CDR3 bases: TGTGCCAGCAGTAGGTACAATCAGCCCCAGCATTTT.

The gene calls are TRBV4-3 and TRBJ1-1; D gene unclear. CDR3 size: 15 residues. The germline V gene encodes CDR1 LGHNA and CDR2 YSLEER. Trimming shortened V by 4 bases and J by 0 bases, and 12 bases separated the two germline ends. CDR3 residues: CASSPTVMMNTEAFF. The CDR3 region has the DNA TGCGCCAGCAGCCCCACAGTTATGATGAACACTGAAGCTTTCTTT.

The rearrangement joins TRBV7-2 to TRBJ2-7, with D uncertain. Germline values: CDR1 SGHTA, CDR2 FQGNSA. This CDR3 is 12 amino acids long. V lost 6 bases and J 3 bases, leaving 9 bases between the germline ends. In DNA, the CDR3 is TGTGCCAGCAGTTCTACCCTCTACGAGCAGTACTTC. Translation: CASSSTLYEQYF.